Reported below is one T cell receptor (beta chain). The data were taken from a study of tumor-infiltrating lymphocytes in localized non-small cell lung cancer. Libraries were prepared by immunoSEQ multiplex PCR; TCRdb keeps only in-frame clonotypes and omits some of them. The data show 11,000 or so clones, just over 85% seen once. The CDR3 contains 16 residues. CDR1 and CDR2 from the germline V gene are MNHEY and SVGAGI. Trimming shortened V by 1 base and J by 0 bases, and 9 bases separated the two germline ends. This chain joins TRBV6-5 and TRBJ2-2; a possible D gene is TRBD2 (5 bases). This sequence was found in a human donor with non-small cell lung cancer. The sequencing input was uninvolved lung tissue not adjacent to the tumor. The CDR3 is CASSYFGNANTGELFF. The CDR3 coding sequence is TGTGCCAGCAGTTACTTCGGGAACGCGAACACCGGGGAGCTGTTTTTT.